This entry lists 22 T cell receptor beta chains sequenced from one sample in a study of Ad26.COV2.S vaccination and SARS-CoV-2 variants. The sample's treatment: some 20 received Ad26.COV2.S at low or high dose, single or two shots; about five received placebo; per-sample allocation not given. After the first vaccine or placebo injection, samples were drawn on day 63. Clones were sequenced by immunoSEQ multiplex PCR, and TCRdb holds only the in-frame ones, with some missing. The sample carries roughly 300,000 clones, 85% to 90% recorded once. Sequences were derived from peripheral blood, sampled in a trial of Ad26.COV2.S vaccine versus placebo. Every receptor here comes from a person aged 18 to 59 who received the Ad26.COV2.S COVID-19 vaccine or a placebo.

As regards this clone: Compared with germline, one end of the junction differs, possibly owing to a read error. The chain combines TRBV7-7 with TRBJ2-3, with D tentatively TRBD1 (6 bases). Per the germline V gene, CDR1 is SSHAT and CDR2 is FNYEAQ (reference sequence). CDR3 length: 15 amino acids. CDR3 bases: TGTGCTAGCAGCTTATCTGGACAGAATACAGATACGCAGTATTTT. It translates to CASSLSGQNTDTQYF.

The chain employs TRBV6-5 and TRBJ1-5, with 7 positions matching TRBD1. The germline V gene has CDR1 MNHEY and CDR2 SVGAGI. The trim removed 9 bases at V and 0 bases at J, leaving 5 bases unmatched. There are 14 residues in the CDR3. CDR3 bases: TGTGCCAGTACAGGGGCTCTTAGCAATCAGCCCCAGCATTTT. Translating gives CASTGALSNQPQHF.

This clone has a single count. The chain carries TRBV15 and TRBJ2-7, with 10 bases identical to TRBD1. Germline CDR1 LNHNV, CDR2 YYDKDF (reference sequence). The CDR3 extends over 13 amino acids. V shed 8 bases, J shed 3 bases, and the junction held 4 bases outside the gene matches. DNA of the CDR3: TGTGCCACCGGCCGGGACAGGGGCTACGAGCAGTACTTC. Translating it yields CATGRDRGYEQYF.

The chain has TRBV19 and TRBJ1-4, with 9 bases fitting TRBD1. From germline, CDR1 is LNHDA and CDR2 SQIVND (reference sequence). This CDR3 is 14 amino acids long. V trimming: 5 bases; J trimming: 6 bases; junction bases outside the gene matches: 4. The CDR3: CASSSTGGHEKLFF. The CDR3, as DNA: TGTGCCAGTAGTTCGACAGGGGGTCATGAAAAACTGTTTTTT. The full variable domain, its missing parts supplied by reference TRBV19 and TRBJ1-4, is DGGITQSPKYLFRKEGQNVTLSCEQNLNHDAMYWYRQDPGQGLRLIYYSQIVNDFQKGDIAEGYSVSREKKESFPLTVTSAQKNPTAFYLCASSSTGGHEKLFFGSGTQLSVL.

The chain links TRBV5-4 to TRBJ2-1; 8 nucleotides match TRBD2. This CDR3 is built from 15 residues. V trimming: 0 bases; J trimming: 2 bases; junction bases outside the gene matches: 1. Germline values: CDR1 SGHNT, CDR2 YYREEE (reference sequence). In nucleotides, the CDR3 is TGTGCCAGCAGCTTGGCGGGGGGGGCCTACAATGAGCAGTTCTTC. Encoded protein: CASSLAGGAYNEQFF.

The V gene is TRBV27, the J gene TRBJ2-2, with D perhaps matching TRBD1 (6 bases). Germline V gives CDR1 MNHEY, CDR2 SMNVEV (reference sequence). CDR3 length equals 15 residues. The V and J ends lost 8 bases and 5 bases respectively, with 18 bases between them. The CDR3 DNA reads as TGTGCCAGCGGTCGCGACAGGTCGGGGACCGGGGAGCTGTTTTTT. Protein sequence: CASGRDRSGTGELFF.

The genes are TRBV11-2 and TRBJ2-7; TRBD2 agrees at 9 bases. Germline V gives CDR1 SGHAT, CDR2 FQNNGV. After removal of 3 bases from V and 2 bases from J, the junction contained 5 bases not matched to a gene. The CDR3 is 15 amino acids. The DNA of the CDR3 is TGTGCCAGCAGCTTCCGGACTAGCGCAACCTACGAGCAGTACTTC. Amino acids: CASSFRTSATYEQYF.

A few counts support this clone. The CDR3 DNA follows: TGTGCCAGCAGCCGCCGACAGGGACCTAATGAAAAACTGTTTTTT. Translated, it gives CASSRRQGPNEKLFF. The chain uses TRBV3-1 (or the pseudogene TRBV3-2) and TRBJ1-4; 7 bases agree with TRBD1. The ends lost 4 bases at V and 3 bases at J; junction bases unmatched: 5. Germline assignment: CDR1 LGHDT and CDR2 YNNKEL (reference sequence). This CDR3 is 15 amino acids long.

V and J are TRBV28 and TRBJ2-7, with D hard to call. V shed 4 bases and J shed 3 bases, with 16 bases lying between them. This CDR3 spans 15 amino acids. CDR1 and CDR2 from the germline V gene are MDHEN and SYDVKM. DNA for the CDR3: TGTGCCAGCAGTTCGATTTTGACCCCCGGCTACGAGCAGTACTTC. Translating gives CASSSILTPGYEQYF.

The rearrangement joins TRBV28 to TRBJ2-1, with TRBD1 as a possible D gene (5 bases). Trimming took 7 bases from V and 9 from J, leaving 13 bases between them. The germline gives CDR1 MDHEN, CDR2 SYDVKM. This CDR3 has 12 residues. This CDR3 reads CASMGRRGEQFF. The CDR3 DNA follows: TGTGCCAGCATGGGCAGAAGGGGTGAGCAGTTCTTC.

The CDR3 protein is CASSLVRAAEETQYF. CDR3 coding DNA: TGTGCCAGCAGCCTCGTACGCGCCGCTGAAGAGACCCAGTACTTC. The V gene is TRBV7-3, the J gene TRBJ2-5; D not certain. This CDR3 has 15 amino acids. Germline CDR1 and CDR2: SGHTA and FQGTGA. The ends were cut back, 5 bases at V and 3 bases at J, with 16 bases in the middle.

This chain links TRBV15 with TRBJ2-1, with 9 nucleotides matching TRBD2. The CDR3 covers 16 residues. V lost 3 bases to trimming and J lost 1 base; unmatched junction nucleotides: 4. Germline lookup yields CDR1 LNHNV and CDR2 YYDKDF (reference sequence). CDR3 in amino acids: CATSRSGRTSYNEQFF. CDR3 bases: TGTGCCACCAGCAGGAGCGGGAGGACGTCCTACAATGAGCAGTTCTTC. Variable domain in full (rest from reference TRBV15 and TRBJ2-1): DAMVIQNPRYQVTQFGKPVTLSCSQTLNHNVMYWYQQKSSQAPKLLFHYYDKDFNNEADTPDNFQSRRPNTSFCFLDIRSPGLGDTAMYLCATSRSGRTSYNEQFFGPGTRLTVL.

The V and J genes are TRBV29-1 and TRBJ1-2; 10 bases are a match to TRBD1. Germline V gives CDR1 SQVTM, CDR2 ANQGSEA. Trimming at V came to 1 base and at J to 4 bases, leaving 3 bases not matched to a gene. The CDR3 sequence is 14 residues long. The CDR3 reads CSVEGGQGTYGYTF. The CDR3 DNA follows: TGCAGCGTTGAAGGGGGACAGGGGACCTATGGCTACACCTTC.

This clone was observed a single time. This sequence joins TRBV27 and TRBJ2-7; D unclear. V lost 2 bases and J lost 0, with 8 bases in between. Germline V gene lookup returns CDR1 MNHEY and CDR2 SMNVEV (reference sequence). This CDR3 contains 14 residues. CDR3 region: CASSLVDGSYEQYF. DNA for the CDR3: TGTGCCAGCAGTTTAGTGGACGGCTCCTACGAGCAGTACTTC.

V and J are TRBV7-6 and TRBJ1-4; 9 nucleotides match TRBD1. Per the germline V gene, CDR1 is SGHVS and CDR2 is FNYEAQ. The V gene end was trimmed by 4 bases and the J gene end by 3 bases; junction bases not matched to a gene: 18. The CDR3 runs 20 residues. CDR3 protein: CASSSGQGLTYEGSNEKLFF. In DNA, the CDR3 is TGTGCCAGCAGCTCCGGACAGGGGCTAACTTATGAGGGGTCTAATGAAAAACTGTTTTTT.

The chain recombines TRBV2 with TRBJ1-1; 7 nucleotides line up with TRBD1. The CDR3 covers 13 residues. Germline V gene data show CDR1 as SNHLY and CDR2 as FYNNEI. V lost 6 bases, J lost 3 bases, and 4 bases stayed unmatched. CDR3 sequence: CASRTRGDTEAFF. In DNA, the CDR3 is TGTGCCAGCAGGACCAGGGGGGACACTGAAGCTTTCTTT.

The genes are TRBV5-1 and TRBJ2-5, with D tentatively TRBD2 (5 bases). The length of the CDR3 is 14 residues. The germline CDR1 and CDR2 sequences are SGHRS and YFSETQ. The ends were cut back, 0 bases at V and 4 bases at J, with 10 bases in the middle. The CDR3 spells CASSLGNEGETQYF. The DNA for the CDR3 is TGCGCCAGCAGCTTGGGGAACGAGGGAGAGACCCAGTACTTC.

The V gene is TRBV18, the J gene TRBJ1-1; 7 positions agree with TRBD1. The germline V gene has CDR1 KGHSH and CDR2 LQKENI. V shed 3 bases, J shed 0 bases, and the junction held 1 base outside the gene matches. CDR3 length: 14 residues. CDR3 DNA: TGTGCCAGCTCACCGGACAGGATGAACACTGAAGCTTTCTTT. This sequence encodes CASSPDRMNTEAFF. The full variable domain, completed using reference TRBV18 and TRBJ1-1, is NAGVMQNPRHLVRRRGQEARLRCSPMKGHSHVYWYRQLPEEGLKFMVYLQKENIIDESGMPKERFSAEFPKEGPSILRIQQVVRGDSAAYFCASSPDRMNTEAFFGQGTRLTVV.

The chain is built from TRBV18 and TRBJ1-4; D is perhaps TRBD1 (5 bases). Germline V CDR1 and CDR2: KGHSH, LQKENI. The CDR3 spans 14 residues. Trimming took 3 bases from V and 4 from J, leaving 9 bases between them. CDR3 bases: TGTGCCAGCTCACCGCGACAGCTTAATGAAAAACTGTTTTTT. Protein product: CASSPRQLNEKLFF.

This chain joins TRBV15 and TRBJ2-1; no clear D gene. The CDR3 has 15 residues. Per germline, CDR1 LNHNV and CDR2 YYDKDF (reference sequence). V lost 5 bases to trimming and J lost 4 bases, with 15 bases between them. CDR3 protein: CATSEPVGYYNEQFF. As DNA, the CDR3 is TGTGCCACCAGCGAGCCTGTGGGATATTACAATGAGCAGTTCTTC.

The genes are TRBV3-1 (or the pseudogene TRBV3-2) and TRBJ2-1, with 7 bases identical to TRBD2. Trimming cost V 3 bases and J 0 bases; bases outside gene matches: 8. There are 17 residues in the CDR3. Germline CDR1 and CDR2: LGHDT and YNNKEL (reference sequence). The CDR3: CASSQVSGSTSYNEQFF. The CDR3 region has the DNA TGTGCCAGCAGCCAGGTTAGCGGGTCTACCTCCTACAATGAGCAGTTCTTC.

About this clone itself: Other DNA sequences in this specimen translate into the identical CDR3. This chain joins TRBV7-2 and TRBJ1-2; 7 positions match TRBD1. This CDR3 has 13 amino acids. Germline V gene sequence: CDR1 SGHTA, CDR2 FQGNSA. V was pared by 5 bases and J by 3 bases, with 3 bases of the junction left unmatched. The CDR3 protein is CASSLGTDYGYTF. CDR3 bases: TGTGCCAGCAGCCTAGGGACAGACTATGGCTACACCTTC.